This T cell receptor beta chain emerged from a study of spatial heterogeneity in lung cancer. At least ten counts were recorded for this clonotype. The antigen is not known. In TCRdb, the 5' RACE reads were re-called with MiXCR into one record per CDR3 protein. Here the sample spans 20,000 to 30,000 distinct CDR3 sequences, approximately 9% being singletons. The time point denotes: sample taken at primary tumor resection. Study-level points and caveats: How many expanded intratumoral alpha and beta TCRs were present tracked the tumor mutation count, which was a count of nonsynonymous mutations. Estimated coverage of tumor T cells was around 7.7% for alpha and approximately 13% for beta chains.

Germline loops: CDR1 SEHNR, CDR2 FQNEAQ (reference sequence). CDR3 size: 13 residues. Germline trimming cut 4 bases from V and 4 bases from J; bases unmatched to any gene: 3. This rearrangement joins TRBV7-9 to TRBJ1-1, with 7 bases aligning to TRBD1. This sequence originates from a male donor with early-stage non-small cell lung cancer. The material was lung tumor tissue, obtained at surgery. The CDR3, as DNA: TGTGCCAGCAGCTACTCAGGGGGCACTGAAGCTTTCTTT. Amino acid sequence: CASSYSGGTEAFF.